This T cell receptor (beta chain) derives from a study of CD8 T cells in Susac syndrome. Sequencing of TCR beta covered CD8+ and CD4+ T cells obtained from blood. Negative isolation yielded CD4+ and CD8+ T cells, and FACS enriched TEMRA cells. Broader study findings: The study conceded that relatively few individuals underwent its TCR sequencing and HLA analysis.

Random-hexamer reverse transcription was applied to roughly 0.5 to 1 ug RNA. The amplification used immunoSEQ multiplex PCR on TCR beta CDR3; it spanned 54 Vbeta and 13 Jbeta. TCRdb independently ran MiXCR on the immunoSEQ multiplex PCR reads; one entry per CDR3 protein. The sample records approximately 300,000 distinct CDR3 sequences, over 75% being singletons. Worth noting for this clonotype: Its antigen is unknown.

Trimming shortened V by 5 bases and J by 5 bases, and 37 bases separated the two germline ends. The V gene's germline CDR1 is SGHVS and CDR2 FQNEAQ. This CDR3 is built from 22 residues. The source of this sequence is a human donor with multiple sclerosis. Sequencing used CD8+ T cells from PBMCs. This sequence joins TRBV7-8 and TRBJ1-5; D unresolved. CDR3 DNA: TGTGCCAGCAGCCCTACACGAATCGGGGAATCACTCGGGGAATCCCCGCATCAGCCCCAGCATTTT. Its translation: CASSPTRIGESLGESPHQPQHF.